The T cell receptor (beta chain) under discussion was sequenced for a study of blood T cell repertoires in COVID-19. For the study at large: Samples came from the United States, Italy and Spain, spanning acute and convalescent COVID-19.

In the source study's methods: Amplification of reference gene primers provided the estimated nucleated cell counts. Sequenced by immunoSEQ multiplex PCR; TCRdb stores in-frame clones only, minus some. V, J and clone size reflect that table, while D and trimming were determined from the DNA. The sample has a few hundred thousand clones; around 83% are singletons. This clone was found once. This CDR3 is 13 amino acids long. The V gene lost 5 bases and the J gene lost 2 bases, with 8 bases spanning the gap. Germline loops: CDR1 LNHDA, CDR2 SQIVND (reference sequence). Material for sequencing was peripheral blood. The TCR was taken from a woman older than 75 with COVID-19, enrolled during active disease. The V call is TRBV19, the J call TRBJ2-3; tentatively, D is TRBD2 (5 bases). The CDR3 nucleotides read TGTGCCAGTAGTGGACTCATCACAGATACGCAGTATTTT. Encoded protein: CASSGLITDTQYF.